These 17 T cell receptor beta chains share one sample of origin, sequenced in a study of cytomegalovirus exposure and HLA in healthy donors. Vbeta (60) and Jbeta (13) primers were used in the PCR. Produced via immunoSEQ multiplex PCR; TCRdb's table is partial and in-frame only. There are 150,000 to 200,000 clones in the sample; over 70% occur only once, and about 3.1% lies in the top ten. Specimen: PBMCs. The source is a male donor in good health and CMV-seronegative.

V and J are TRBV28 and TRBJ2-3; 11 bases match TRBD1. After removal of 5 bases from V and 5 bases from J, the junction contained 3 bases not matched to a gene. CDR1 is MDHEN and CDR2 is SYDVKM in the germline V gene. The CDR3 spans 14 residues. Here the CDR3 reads CASSRTGGGDTQYF. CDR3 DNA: TGTGCCAGCAGTCGGACAGGGGGCGGAGATACGCAGTATTTT.

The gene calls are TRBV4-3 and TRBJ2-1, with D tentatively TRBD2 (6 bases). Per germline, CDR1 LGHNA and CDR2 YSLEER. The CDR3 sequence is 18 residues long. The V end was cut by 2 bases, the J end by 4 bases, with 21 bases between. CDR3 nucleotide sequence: TGCGCCAGCAGCCAAAGGGGACCCCGGGAGAATTATTACAATGAGCAGTTCTTC. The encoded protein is CASSQRGPRENYYNEQFF.

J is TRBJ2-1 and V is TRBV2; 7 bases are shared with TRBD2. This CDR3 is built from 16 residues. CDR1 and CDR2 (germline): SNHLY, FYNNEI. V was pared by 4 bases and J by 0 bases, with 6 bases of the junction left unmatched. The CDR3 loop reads CASSAYGGSSYNEQFF. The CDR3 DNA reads TGTGCCAGCAGTGCCTACGGGGGGAGCTCCTACAATGAGCAGTTCTTC.

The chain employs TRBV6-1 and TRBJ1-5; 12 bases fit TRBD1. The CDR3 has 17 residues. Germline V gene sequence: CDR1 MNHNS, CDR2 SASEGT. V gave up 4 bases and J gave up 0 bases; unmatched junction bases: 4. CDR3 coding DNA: TGTGCCAGCAGTGTTGGGGACAGGGGGCCTAGCAATCAGCCCCAGCATTTT. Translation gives CASSVGDRGPSNQPQHF.

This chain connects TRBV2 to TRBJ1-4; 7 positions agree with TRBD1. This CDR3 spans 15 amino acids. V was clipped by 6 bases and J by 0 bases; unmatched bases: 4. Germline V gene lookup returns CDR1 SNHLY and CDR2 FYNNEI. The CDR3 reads CASRLDRATNEKLFF. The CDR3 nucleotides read TGTGCCAGCAGGCTAGACAGGGCAACTAATGAAAAACTGTTTTTT.

In nucleotides, the CDR3 is TGTGCCAGCAGCAAAGGGCAAGGACAGGCAAACTACGAGCAGTACTTC. The encoded protein is CASSKGQGQANYEQYF. The V and J genes are TRBV11-3 and TRBJ2-5, with TRBD1 matching over 7 bases. The closer fit of TRBJ2-7 to the DNA end suggests the J call may be wrong. CDR3 length: 16 residues. The germline V gene has CDR1 SGHNT and CDR2 YENEEA.

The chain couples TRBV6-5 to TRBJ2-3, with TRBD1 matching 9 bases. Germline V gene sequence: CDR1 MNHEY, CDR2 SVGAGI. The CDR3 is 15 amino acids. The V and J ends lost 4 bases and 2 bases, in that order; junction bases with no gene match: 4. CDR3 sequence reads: CASSWTGDATDTQYF. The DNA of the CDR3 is TGTGCCAGCAGTTGGACAGGGGACGCCACAGATACGCAGTATTTT.

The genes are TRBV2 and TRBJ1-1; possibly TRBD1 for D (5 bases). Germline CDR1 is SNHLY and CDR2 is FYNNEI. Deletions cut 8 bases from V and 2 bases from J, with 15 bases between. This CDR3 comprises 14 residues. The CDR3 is CASSGEGYNTEAFF. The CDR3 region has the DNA TGTGCCAGCTCGGGGGAGGGCTATAACACTGAAGCTTTCTTT.

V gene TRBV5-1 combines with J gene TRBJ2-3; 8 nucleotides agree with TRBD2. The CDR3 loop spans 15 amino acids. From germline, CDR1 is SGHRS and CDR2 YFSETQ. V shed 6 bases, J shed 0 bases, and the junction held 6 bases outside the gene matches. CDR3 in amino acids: CASTILAGSTDTQYF. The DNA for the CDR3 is TGCGCCAGCACCATCCTAGCGGGTAGCACAGATACGCAGTATTTT.

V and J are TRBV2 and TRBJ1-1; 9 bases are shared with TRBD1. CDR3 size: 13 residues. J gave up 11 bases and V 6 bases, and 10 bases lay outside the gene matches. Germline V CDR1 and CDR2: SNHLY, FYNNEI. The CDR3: CASSGTGPSKAFF. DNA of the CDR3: TGTGCCAGCAGCGGGACAGGGCCCTCAAAGGCTTTCTTT.

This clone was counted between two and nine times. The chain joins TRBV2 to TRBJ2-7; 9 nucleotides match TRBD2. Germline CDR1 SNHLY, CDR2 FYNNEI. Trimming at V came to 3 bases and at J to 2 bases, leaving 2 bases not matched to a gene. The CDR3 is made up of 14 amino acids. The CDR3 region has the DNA TGTGCCAGCAGTGAGACTAGCGGCACCTACGAGCAGTACTTC. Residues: CASSETSGTYEQYF.

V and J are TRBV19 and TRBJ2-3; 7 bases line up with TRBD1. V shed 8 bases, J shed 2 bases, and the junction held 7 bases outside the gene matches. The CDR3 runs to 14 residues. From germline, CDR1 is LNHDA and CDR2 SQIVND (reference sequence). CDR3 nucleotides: TGTGCCAGTGGGACAGACGTATACACAGATACGCAGTATTTT. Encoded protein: CASGTDVYTDTQYF.

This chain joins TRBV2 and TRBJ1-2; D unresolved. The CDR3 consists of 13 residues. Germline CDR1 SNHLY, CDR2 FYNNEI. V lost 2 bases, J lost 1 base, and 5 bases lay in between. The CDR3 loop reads CASSEQINYGYTF. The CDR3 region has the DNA TGTGCCAGCAGTGAACAGATTAACTATGGCTACACCTTC.

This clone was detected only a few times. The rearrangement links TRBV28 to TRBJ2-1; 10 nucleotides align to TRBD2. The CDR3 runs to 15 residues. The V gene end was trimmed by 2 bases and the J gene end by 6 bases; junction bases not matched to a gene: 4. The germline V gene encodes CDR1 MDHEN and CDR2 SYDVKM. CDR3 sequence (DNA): TGTGCCAGCAGTTTAGGGCTAGCGGGGGTCAATGAGCAGTTCTTC. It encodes CASSLGLAGVNEQFF.

CDR3 sequence reads: CASSRAGSYEQYF. The CDR3 nucleotides read TGTGCCAGCAGTCGAGCGGGATCCTACGAGCAGTACTTC. The V gene is TRBV27, the J gene TRBJ2-7; TRBD2 agrees at 7 bases. The germline CDR1 and CDR2 sequences are MNHEY and SMNVEV (reference sequence). The CDR3 length is 13 residues. The V and J ends lost 5 bases and 1 base, in that order; junction bases with no gene match: 2.

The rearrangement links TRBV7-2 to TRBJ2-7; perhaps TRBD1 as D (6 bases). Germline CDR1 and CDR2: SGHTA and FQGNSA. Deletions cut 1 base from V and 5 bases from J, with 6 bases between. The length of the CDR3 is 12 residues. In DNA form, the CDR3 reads TGTGCCAGCAGCTTAGACAGGGACGAGCAGTACTTC. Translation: CASSLDRDEQYF.

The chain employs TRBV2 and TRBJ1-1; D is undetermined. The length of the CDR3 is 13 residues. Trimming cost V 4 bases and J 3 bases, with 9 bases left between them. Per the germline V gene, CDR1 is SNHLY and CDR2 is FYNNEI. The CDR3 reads CASSGRVDTEAFF. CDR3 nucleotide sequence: TGTGCCAGCAGTGGTCGAGTGGACACTGAAGCTTTCTTT.